One and the same sample provided the 21 T cell receptor beta chains below, sequenced in a study of a mutant IDH1 vaccine in newly diagnosed glioma. The repertoire was sequenced with immunoSEQ multiplex PCR; TCRdb's copy has only in-frame clones and lacks some. The sample gives about 34,000 clones, 80% to 90% of which show up once; around 13% is in the top ten. Antigens of these TCRs are unknown. Time point given: week 47, end of study. Topical imiquimod accompanied each vaccine dose, which consisted of 300 ug of mutant IDH1 20-mer peptide. Sequences were derived from PBMCs, sampled from a glioma patient whose treatment included an IDH1 peptide vaccine. These TCRs come from a woman in her 30s with glioma.

The chain recombines TRBV7-8 with TRBJ2-5, with D perhaps matching TRBD2 (6 bases). Trimming took 5 bases from V and 1 from J, leaving 14 bases between them. Germline V lookup: CDR1 SGHVS, CDR2 FQNEAQ. This CDR3 is built from 15 residues. CDR3 in amino acids: CASSRDFMGQETQYF. DNA of the CDR3: TGTGCCAGCAGCAGGGACTTTATGGGCCAAGAGACCCAGTACTTC.

The J gene is TRBJ2-3, the V gene TRBV25-1, with D possibly being TRBD1 or TRBD2 (5 bases each). V was trimmed by 7 bases and J by 3 bases, leaving 17 bases between them. CDR1 is MGHDK, CDR2 SYGVNS, per germline. The length of the CDR3 is 15 residues. The CDR3 DNA reads TGTGCCAGCACCCCACGGGGTAGGGGTACAGATACGCAGTATTTT. Translation: CASTPRGRGTDTQYF.

This CDR3 reads CASSQRSSYEQYF. In DNA, the CDR3 is TGCGCCAGCAGCCAACGATCCTCCTACGAGCAGTACTTC. The chain couples TRBV4-1 to TRBJ2-7; unclear D gene. V lost 2 bases to trimming and J lost 0 bases, with 5 bases between them. Germline V gives CDR1 MGHRA, CDR2 YSYEKL. This CDR3 is 13 amino acids long.

The chain joins TRBV29-1 to TRBJ1-1, with D possibly matching TRBD1 (5 bases). The CDR3 covers 12 residues. Germline CDR1 reads SQVTM; CDR2 reads ANQGSEA. Trimming stripped 6 bases from V and 8 bases from J, with 16 bases between. The CDR3 region is CSVPGGGIEAFF. The CDR3 bases are TGCAGCGTACCCGGGGGAGGTATCGAAGCTTTCTTT. Full variable domain (missing parts from reference TRBV29-1 and TRBJ1-1): SAVISQKPSRDICQRGTSLTIQCQVDSQVTMMFWYRQQPGQSLTLIATANQGSEATYESGFVIDKFPISRPNLTFSTLTVSNMSPEDSSIYLCSVPGGGIEAFFGQGTRLTVV.

A note on this clone: This same CDR3 is encoded by further DNA sequences in the sample. This chain connects TRBV20-1 to TRBJ2-3; no clear D gene. Germline V gene lookup returns CDR1 DFQATT and CDR2 SNEGSKA (reference sequence). The V gene lost 7 bases and the J gene lost 0 bases, with 5 bases spanning the gap. The CDR3 is 11 residues long. The DNA for the CDR3 is TGCAGTGTGCACAGCACAGATACGCAGTATTTT. Its translation: CSVHSTDTQYF.

J is TRBJ1-2 and V is TRBV4-2; D gene uncertain. The V end was cut by 3 bases, the J end by 2 bases, with 10 bases between. The CDR3 has 14 residues. In germline, CDR1 is LGHNA, CDR2 YNFKEQ. The CDR3 region is CASSHPGTNYGYTF. CDR3 bases: TGTGCCAGCAGCCACCCAGGAACCAACTATGGCTACACCTTC.

The chain combines TRBV6-6 with TRBJ1-1; 8 bases fit TRBD1. Germline assignment: CDR1 MNHNY and CDR2 SVGAGI (reference sequence). The trim removed 4 bases at V and 11 bases at J, leaving 9 bases unmatched. CDR3 length: 13 residues. For the CDR3, the DNA is TGTGCCAGCAGTTCACCCGGACAGGGCGGGGCTTTCTTT. Protein sequence: CASSSPGQGGAFF.

By its share, this clone is large (0.1 to 1%). CDR3 residues: CATKRPLQGMTYEQYF. Here the CDR3 DNA reads TGTGCCACTAAAAGGCCCTTACAGGGGATGACCTACGAGCAGTACTTC. The rearrangement links TRBV14 to TRBJ2-7, with 7 bases aligning to TRBD1. Germline V CDR1 and CDR2: SGHDN, FVKESK. The ends lost 10 bases at V and 2 bases at J; junction bases unmatched: 17. There are 16 residues in the CDR3.

This chain links TRBV27 with TRBJ1-1; D may be TRBD1 (5 bases). Between the trimmed V and J ends, which lost 1 base and 1 base, there was a span of 7 bases. Germline V gene data show CDR1 as MNHEY and CDR2 as SMNVEV (reference sequence). CDR3 length: 14 amino acids. The CDR3 loop reads CASSLLGGNTEAFF. The CDR3 coding sequence is TGTGCCAGCAGTTTATTGGGGGGGAACACTGAAGCTTTCTTT.

This clone was seen a handful of times. This sequence joins TRBV6-5 and TRBJ1-2, with a possible D match to TRBD1 (6 bases). Germline CDR1 reads MNHEY; CDR2 reads SVGAGI. The V gene lost 6 bases and the J gene lost 0 bases, with 8 bases spanning the gap. This CDR3 has 13 amino acids. CDR3 DNA: TGTGCCAGCAGGGACAGCTCTAACTATGGCTACACCTTC. Protein sequence: CASRDSSNYGYTF.

This clone appeared a single time. This rearrangement joins TRBV27 to TRBJ1-1, with D hard to call. The CDR3 runs to 15 residues. Germline lookup yields CDR1 MNHEY and CDR2 SMNVEV (reference sequence). Trimming removed 7 bases at V and 2 bases at J, with 17 bases between. DNA of the CDR3: TGTGCCAGCACTCTCCCTAAGAGTGATAACACTGAAGCTTTCTTT. Translating it yields CASTLPKSDNTEAFF.

In this sample, this clone turned up once. The chain couples TRBV2 to TRBJ2-2; no firm D call. V lost 6 bases and J lost 6, with 11 bases in between. The CDR3 contains 13 residues. Germline V gives CDR1 SNHLY, CDR2 FYNNEI. The CDR3 reads CASSNYGSGELFF. CDR3 sequence (DNA): TGTGCCAGCAGCAATTATGGATCCGGGGAGCTGTTTTTT.

The chain recombines TRBV4-1 with TRBJ1-3; D ambiguous. The CDR3 sequence is 15 residues long. Germline CDR1 and CDR2: MGHRA and YSYEKL. Between the trimmed V and J ends, which lost 4 bases and 3 bases, there was a span of 13 bases. The CDR3 loop is CASSPRGGDGNTIYF. The CDR3 bases are TGCGCCAGCAGCCCCCGTGGTGGGGATGGAAACACCATATATTTT.

This clone was detected once. This chain uses TRBV6-1 with TRBJ1-2; 12 nucleotides align to TRBD1. The CDR3 covers 15 residues. Germline V lookup: CDR1 MNHNS, CDR2 SASEGT. With 6 bases clipped from V and 7 bases from J, the junction kept 9 bases outside the gene matches. CDR3 nucleotide sequence: TGTGCCAGCAGGCTGCGGGGACAGGGGGCAGGTGGCTACACCTTC. Protein sequence: CASRLRGQGAGGYTF.

The chain couples TRBV18 to TRBJ2-1; no reliable D call. CDR3 length: 17 amino acids. Trimming stripped 4 bases from V and 0 bases from J, with 16 bases between. Per the germline V gene, CDR1 is KGHSH and CDR2 is LQKENI. The CDR3 DNA follows: TGTGCCAGCTCACTTACGGCGCACCTGAGCTCCTACAATGAGCAGTTCTTC. This codes for CASSLTAHLSSYNEQFF.

The chain couples TRBV18 to TRBJ2-5; D gene ambiguous. V dropped 3 bases and J dropped 5 bases, with 10 bases sitting between them. This CDR3 has 13 amino acids. Germline V gene sequence: CDR1 KGHSH, CDR2 LQKENI. The CDR3 sequence is CASSPPMRETQYF. DNA of the CDR3: TGTGCCAGCTCACCCCCCATGAGGGAGACCCAGTACTTC.

The rearrangement uses TRBV6-1 and TRBJ2-3; D gene ambiguous. There are 14 residues in the CDR3. V lost 4 bases, J lost 2 bases, and 10 bases lay in between. The V gene's germline CDR1 is MNHNS and CDR2 SASEGT. CDR3 in amino acids: CASSAAWSTDTQYF. The DNA of the CDR3 is TGTGCCAGCAGTGCCGCGTGGTCCACAGATACGCAGTATTTT.

V and J are TRBV2 and TRBJ1-4; D might be TRBD1 (5 bases). V lost 1 base and J 2 bases, leaving 8 bases between the germline ends. The CDR3 consists of 15 residues. CDR1 SNHLY and CDR2 FYNNEI come from the germline V gene. The CDR3 region has the DNA TGTGCCAGCAGTGAAGTCCAGGGCACTAATGAAAAACTGTTTTTT. It specifies CASSEVQGTNEKLFF.

This chain joins TRBV7-9 and TRBJ1-1, with D possibly being TRBD1 (6 bases). This CDR3 is 12 amino acids long. V gave up 10 bases and J gave up 3 bases, with 12 bases separating them. CDR1 is SEHNR and CDR2 is FQNEAQ in the germline V gene (reference sequence). As DNA, the CDR3 is TGTGCCACTACGGGACATTACACTGAAGCTTTCTTT. The encoded protein is CATTGHYTEAFF.

This chain joins TRBV6-5 and TRBJ2-6; 7 positions agree with TRBD1. CDR1 and CDR2 (germline): MNHEY, SVGAGI. The CDR3 consists of 15 residues. V was pared by 6 bases and J by 4 bases, with 6 bases of the junction left unmatched. The CDR3 loop reads CASSQGGAGANVLTF. The DNA of the CDR3 is TGTGCCAGCAGCCAAGGGGGCGCGGGGGCCAACGTCCTGACTTTC.

The gene calls are TRBV29-1 and TRBJ1-2; D unresolved. The CDR3 length is 11 residues. CDR1 SQVTM and CDR2 ANQGSEA come from the germline V gene. Trimming shortened V by 3 bases and J by 8 bases, and 10 bases separated the two germline ends. CDR3 in DNA: TGCAGCGTTGAGGTGGGCGGAGGCTACACCTTC. Amino acid sequence: CSVEVGGGYTF.